This TCR beta chain was observed in a study of cytomegalovirus exposure and HLA in healthy donors. General study points: Later analysis suggested most CMV-associated TCR beta chains were HLA-restricted. A missense variant in DCLRE1C was later tied to TCR beta V- and J-gene trimming. A later examination showed that TCR association rates differed by HLA locus, with DRB1 most and HLA-C fewest.

Details on this clone: The antigen is undetermined.

At the time of sampling, donors were nominally healthy, though unrecorded immune exposures were likely. Germline loops: CDR1 SGHKS, CDR2 YYEKEE (reference sequence). With 0 bases removed from V and 4 bases from J, the gap between germline ends came to 8 bases. CDR3 length: 14 amino acids. Researchers ran the PCR with 60 Vbeta and 13 Jbeta primers. Profiling relied on immunoSEQ multiplex PCR, and the TCRdb table lists in-frame clones only, not all of them. Of over 150,000 clones listed, roughly 85% were seen once; the top ten hold 2% to 2.5%. The chain joins TRBV5-5 to TRBJ1-5; TRBD1 is a possible D gene (5 bases). The source material was PBMCs. The receptor was isolated from a man between 35 and 55 years old in good health and CMV-seronegative. This chain's CDR3 is CASSLDRKNQPQHF. CDR3 sequence (DNA): TGTGCCAGCAGCTTGGACAGGAAGAATCAGCCCCAGCATTTT.